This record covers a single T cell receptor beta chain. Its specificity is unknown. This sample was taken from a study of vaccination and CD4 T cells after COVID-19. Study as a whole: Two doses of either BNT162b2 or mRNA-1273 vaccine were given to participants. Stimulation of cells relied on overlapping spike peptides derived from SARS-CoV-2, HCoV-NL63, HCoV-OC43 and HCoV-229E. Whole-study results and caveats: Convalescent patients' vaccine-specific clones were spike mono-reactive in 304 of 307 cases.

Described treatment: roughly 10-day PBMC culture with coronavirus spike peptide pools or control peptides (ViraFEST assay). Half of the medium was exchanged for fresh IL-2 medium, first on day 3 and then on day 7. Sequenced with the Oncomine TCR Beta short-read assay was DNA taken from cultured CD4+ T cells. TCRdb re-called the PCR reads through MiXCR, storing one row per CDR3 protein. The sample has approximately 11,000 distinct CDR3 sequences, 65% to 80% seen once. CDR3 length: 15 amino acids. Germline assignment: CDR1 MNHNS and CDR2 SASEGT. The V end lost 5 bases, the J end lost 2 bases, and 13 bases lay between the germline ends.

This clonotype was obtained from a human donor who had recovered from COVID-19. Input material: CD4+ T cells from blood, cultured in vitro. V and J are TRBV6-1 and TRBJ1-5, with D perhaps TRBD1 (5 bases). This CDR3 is CASSPPGGGNQPQHF. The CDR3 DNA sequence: TGTGCCAGCAGTCCCCCCGGGGGTGGCAATCAGCCCCAGCATTTT.